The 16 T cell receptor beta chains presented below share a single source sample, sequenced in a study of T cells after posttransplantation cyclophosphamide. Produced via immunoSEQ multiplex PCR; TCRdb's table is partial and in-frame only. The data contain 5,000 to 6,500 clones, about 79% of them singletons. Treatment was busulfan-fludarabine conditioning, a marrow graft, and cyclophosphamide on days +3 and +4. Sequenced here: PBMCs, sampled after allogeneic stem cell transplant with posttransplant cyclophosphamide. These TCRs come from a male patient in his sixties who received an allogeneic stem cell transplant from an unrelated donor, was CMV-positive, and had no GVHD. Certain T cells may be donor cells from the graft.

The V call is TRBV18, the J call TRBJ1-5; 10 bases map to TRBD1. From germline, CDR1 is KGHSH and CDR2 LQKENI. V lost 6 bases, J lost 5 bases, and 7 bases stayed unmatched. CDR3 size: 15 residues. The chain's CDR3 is CASSTGQGSYQPQHF. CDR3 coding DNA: TGTGCCAGCTCGACGGGACAGGGGTCCTATCAGCCCCAGCATTTT.

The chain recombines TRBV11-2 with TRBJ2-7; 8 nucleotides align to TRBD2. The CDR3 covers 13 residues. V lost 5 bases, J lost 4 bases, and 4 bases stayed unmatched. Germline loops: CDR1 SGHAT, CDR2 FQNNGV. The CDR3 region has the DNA TGTGCCAGCAGCAGGGGACTAGAGTACGAGCAGTACTTC. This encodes CASSRGLEYEQYF.

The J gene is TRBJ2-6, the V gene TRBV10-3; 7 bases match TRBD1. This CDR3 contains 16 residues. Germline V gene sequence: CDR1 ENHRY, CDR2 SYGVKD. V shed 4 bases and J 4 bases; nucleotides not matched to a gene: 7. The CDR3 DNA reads TGTGCCATCAGTGGGGACAGCGTTTCCGGGGCCAACGTCCTGACTTTC. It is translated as CAISGDSVSGANVLTF.

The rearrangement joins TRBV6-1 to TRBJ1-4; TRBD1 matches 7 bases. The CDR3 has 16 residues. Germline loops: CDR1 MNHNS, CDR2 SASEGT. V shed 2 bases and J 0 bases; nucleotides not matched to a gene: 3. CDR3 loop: CASSEYRGATNEKLFF. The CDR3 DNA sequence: TGTGCCAGCAGTGAATACAGGGGTGCAACTAATGAAAAACTGTTTTTT.

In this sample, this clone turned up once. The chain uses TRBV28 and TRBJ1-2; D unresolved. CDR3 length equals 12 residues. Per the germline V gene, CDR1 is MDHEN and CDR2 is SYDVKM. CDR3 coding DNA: TGTGCTCTAAGGGAGGGTCCCAGGGGCTACACCTTC. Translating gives CALREGPRGYTF.

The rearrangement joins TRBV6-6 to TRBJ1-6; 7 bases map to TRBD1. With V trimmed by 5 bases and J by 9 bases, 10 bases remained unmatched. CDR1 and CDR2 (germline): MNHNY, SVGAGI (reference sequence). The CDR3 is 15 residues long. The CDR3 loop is CASSTTDREVSPLHF. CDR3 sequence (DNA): TGTGCCAGCAGTACTACCGACAGGGAAGTTTCACCCCTCCACTTT.

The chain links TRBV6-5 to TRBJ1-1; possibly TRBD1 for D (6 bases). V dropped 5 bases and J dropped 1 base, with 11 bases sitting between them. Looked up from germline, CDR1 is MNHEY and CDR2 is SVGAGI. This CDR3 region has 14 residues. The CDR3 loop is CASSDSRGNTEAFF. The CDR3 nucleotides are TGTGCCAGCAGTGATTCCAGGGGGAACACTGAAGCTTTCTTT.

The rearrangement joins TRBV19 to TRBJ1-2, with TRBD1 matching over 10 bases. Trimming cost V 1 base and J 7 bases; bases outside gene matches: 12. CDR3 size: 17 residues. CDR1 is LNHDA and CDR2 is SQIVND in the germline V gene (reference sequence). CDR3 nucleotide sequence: TGTGCCAGTAGTATAGCTTGGGACAGGGGATCTTCGCGTGGCTACACCTTC. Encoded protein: CASSIAWDRGSSRGYTF.

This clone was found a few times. The DNA of the CDR3 is TGTGCCAGCAGCCGCACCCCCAGGGGTGGGACTGAAGCTTTCTTT. Translating gives CASSRTPRGGTEAFF. The rearrangement uses TRBV7-6 and TRBJ1-1, with D maybe TRBD1 (6 bases). This CDR3 contains 15 residues. Germline CDR1 and CDR2: SGHVS and FNYEAQ. Trimming cost V 5 bases and J 5 bases, with 18 bases left between them.

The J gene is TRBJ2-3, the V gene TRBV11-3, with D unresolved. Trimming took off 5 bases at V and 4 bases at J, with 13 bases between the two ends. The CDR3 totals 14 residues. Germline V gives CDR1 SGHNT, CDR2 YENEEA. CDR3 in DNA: TGTGCCAGCAGCCTCTACGTAGAGTCAGATACGCAGTATTTT. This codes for CASSLYVESDTQYF.

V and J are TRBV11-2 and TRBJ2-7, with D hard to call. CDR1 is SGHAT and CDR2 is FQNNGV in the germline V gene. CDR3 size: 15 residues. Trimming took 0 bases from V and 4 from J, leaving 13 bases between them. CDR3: CASSLDPGVGYEQYF. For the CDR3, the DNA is TGTGCCAGCAGCTTAGATCCGGGTGTTGGTTACGAGCAGTACTTC.

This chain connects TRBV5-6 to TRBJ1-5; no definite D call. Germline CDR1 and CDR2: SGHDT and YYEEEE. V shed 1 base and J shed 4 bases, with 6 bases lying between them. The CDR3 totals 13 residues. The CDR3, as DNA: TGTGCCAGCAGCTTGCGTCCTAATCAGCCCCAGCATTTT. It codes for CASSLRPNQPQHF.

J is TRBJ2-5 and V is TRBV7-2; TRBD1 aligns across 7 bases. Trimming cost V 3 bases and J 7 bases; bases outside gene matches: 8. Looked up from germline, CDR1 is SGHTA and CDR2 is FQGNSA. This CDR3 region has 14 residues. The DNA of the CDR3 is TGTGCCAGCAGCTTGGGACAGCTTAAGTGGACCCAGTACTTC. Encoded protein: CASSLGQLKWTQYF.

The CDR3 protein is CASSLGLAGENTGELFF. DNA for the CDR3: TGCGCCAGCAGCTTGGGACTAGCGGGAGAGAACACCGGGGAGCTGTTTTTT. V gene TRBV5-1 combines with J gene TRBJ2-2, with 12 positions matching TRBD2. The length of the CDR3 is 17 residues. Germline V CDR1 and CDR2: SGHRS, YFSETQ. V lost 0 bases and J lost 1; bases outside the gene matches: 1.

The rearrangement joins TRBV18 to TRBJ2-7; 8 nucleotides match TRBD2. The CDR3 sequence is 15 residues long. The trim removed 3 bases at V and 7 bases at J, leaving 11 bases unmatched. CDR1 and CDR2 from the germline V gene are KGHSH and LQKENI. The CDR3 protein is CASSPPSGRGLEQYF. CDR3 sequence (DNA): TGTGCCAGCTCACCCCCCAGCGGGAGAGGTCTAGAGCAGTACTTC.

In DNA form, the CDR3 reads TGTGCCTGGAGTCCCAACCTAGCGGGAGACTACGAGCAGTACTTC. It is translated as CAWSPNLAGDYEQYF. The chain links TRBV30 to TRBJ2-7; 10 nucleotides line up with TRBD2. Trimming cost V 2 bases and J 3 bases; bases outside gene matches: 7. Germline-derived CDR1 and CDR2 are GTSNPN and SVGIG (reference sequence). This CDR3 is built from 15 residues. Full variable domain (outside the CDR3, taken from reference TRBV30 and TRBJ2-7): SQTIHQWPATLVQPVGSPLSLECTVEGTSNPNLYWYRQAAGRGLQLLFYSVGIGQISSEVPQNLSASRPQDRQFILSSKKLLLSDSGFYLCAWSPNLAGDYEQYFGPGTRLTVT.